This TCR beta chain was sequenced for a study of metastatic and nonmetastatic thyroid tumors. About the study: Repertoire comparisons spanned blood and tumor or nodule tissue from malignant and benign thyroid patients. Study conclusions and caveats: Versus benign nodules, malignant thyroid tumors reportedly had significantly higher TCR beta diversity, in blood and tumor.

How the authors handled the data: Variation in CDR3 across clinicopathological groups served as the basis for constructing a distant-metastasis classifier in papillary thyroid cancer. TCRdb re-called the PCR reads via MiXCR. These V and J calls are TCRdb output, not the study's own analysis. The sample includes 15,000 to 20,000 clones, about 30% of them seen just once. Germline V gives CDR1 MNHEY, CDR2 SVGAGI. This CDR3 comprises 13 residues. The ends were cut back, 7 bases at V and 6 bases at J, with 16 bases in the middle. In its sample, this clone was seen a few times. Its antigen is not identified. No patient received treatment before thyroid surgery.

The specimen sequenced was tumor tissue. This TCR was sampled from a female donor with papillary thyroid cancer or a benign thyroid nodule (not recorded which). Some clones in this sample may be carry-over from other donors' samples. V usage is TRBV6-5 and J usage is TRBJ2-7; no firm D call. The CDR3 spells CASTFQAVGEQYF. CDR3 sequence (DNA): TGTGCCAGCACTTTCCAGGCTGTCGGCGAGCAGTACTTC.